This T cell receptor beta chain was identified in a study of T cell repertoires in cytomegalovirus infection. To note about this clonotype: Its specificity is not known.

The V gene's germline CDR1 is SGHRS and CDR2 YFSETQ. Deletions cut 9 bases from V and 0 bases from J, with 12 bases between. CDR3 length equals 14 residues. TCRdb used MiXCR to reprocess the reads, holding one entry per CDR3 protein. The sample carries a few hundred thousand distinct CDR3 sequences, about 42% recorded once. This specimen was cultured PBMCs, taken from culture after CMV antigen stimulation. This sequence originates from a human donor in good health (CMV status not recorded). Some clones in this sample may be carry-over from other donors' samples. This chain links TRBV5-1 with TRBJ2-2, with a tentative D call TRBD1 (6 bases). CDR3 amino acids: CATRQDPNTGELFF. The CDR3 DNA is TGCGCCACCCGACAGGACCCGAACACCGGGGAGCTGTTTTTT.